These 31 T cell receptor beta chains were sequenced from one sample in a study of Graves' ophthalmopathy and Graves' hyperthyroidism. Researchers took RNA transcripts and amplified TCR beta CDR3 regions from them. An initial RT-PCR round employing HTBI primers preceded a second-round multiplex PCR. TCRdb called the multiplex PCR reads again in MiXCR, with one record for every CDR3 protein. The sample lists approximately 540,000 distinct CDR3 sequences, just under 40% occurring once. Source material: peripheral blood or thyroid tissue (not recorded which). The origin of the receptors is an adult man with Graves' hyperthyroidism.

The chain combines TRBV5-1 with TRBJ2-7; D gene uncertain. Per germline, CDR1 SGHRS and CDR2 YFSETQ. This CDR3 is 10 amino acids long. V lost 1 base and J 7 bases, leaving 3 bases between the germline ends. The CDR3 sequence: CASSLWEQYF. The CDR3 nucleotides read TGCGCCAGCAGCTTGTGGGAGCAGTACTTC.

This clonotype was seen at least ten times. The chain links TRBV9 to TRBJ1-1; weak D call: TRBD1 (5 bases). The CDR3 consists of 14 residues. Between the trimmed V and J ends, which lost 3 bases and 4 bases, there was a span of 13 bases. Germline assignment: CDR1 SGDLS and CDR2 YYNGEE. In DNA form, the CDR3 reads TGTGCCAGCAGCGAGGGGAGCAGGGCCACTGAAGCTTTCTTT. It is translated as CASSEGSRATEAFF.

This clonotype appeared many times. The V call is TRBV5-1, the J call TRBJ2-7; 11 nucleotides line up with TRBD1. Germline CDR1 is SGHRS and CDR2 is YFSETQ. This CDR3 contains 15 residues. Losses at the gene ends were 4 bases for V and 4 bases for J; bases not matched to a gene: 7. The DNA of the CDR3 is TGCGCCAGCAGCCCCCTCGGACAGGGGGCATACGAGCAGTACTTC. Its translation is CASSPLGQGAYEQYF.

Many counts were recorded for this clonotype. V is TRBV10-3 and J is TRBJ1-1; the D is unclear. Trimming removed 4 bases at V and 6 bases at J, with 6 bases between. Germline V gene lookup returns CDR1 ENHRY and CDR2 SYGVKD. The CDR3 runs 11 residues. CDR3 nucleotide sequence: TGTGCCATCAGTGGTGGTGCTGAAGCTTTCTTT. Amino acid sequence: CAISGGAEAFF.

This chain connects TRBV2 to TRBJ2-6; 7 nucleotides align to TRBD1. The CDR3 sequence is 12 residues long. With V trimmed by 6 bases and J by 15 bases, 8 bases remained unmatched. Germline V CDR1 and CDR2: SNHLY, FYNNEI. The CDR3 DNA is TGTGCCAGCAGCTTCGGACAGGAGGACCTGACTTTC. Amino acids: CASSFGQEDLTF.

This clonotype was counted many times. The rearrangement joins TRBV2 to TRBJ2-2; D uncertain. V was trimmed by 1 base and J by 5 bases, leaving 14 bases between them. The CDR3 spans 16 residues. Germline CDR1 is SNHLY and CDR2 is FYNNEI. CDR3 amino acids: CASSEDRAPWTGELFF. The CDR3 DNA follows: TGTGCCAGCAGTGAAGATCGGGCCCCATGGACCGGGGAGCTGTTTTTT.

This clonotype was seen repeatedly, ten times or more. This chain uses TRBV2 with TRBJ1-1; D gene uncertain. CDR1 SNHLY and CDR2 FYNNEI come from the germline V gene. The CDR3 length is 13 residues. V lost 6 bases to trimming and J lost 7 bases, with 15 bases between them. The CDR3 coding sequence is TGTGCCAGCAGCGAGGGAAGGGAAGGTGAAGCTTTCTTT. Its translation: CASSEGREGEAFF. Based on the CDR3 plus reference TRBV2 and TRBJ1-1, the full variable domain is EPEVTQTPSHQVTQMGQEVILRCVPISNHLYFYWYRQILGQKVEFLVSFYNNEISEKSEIFDDQFSVERPDGSNFTLKIRSTKLEDSAMYFCASSEGREGEAFFGQGTRLTVV.

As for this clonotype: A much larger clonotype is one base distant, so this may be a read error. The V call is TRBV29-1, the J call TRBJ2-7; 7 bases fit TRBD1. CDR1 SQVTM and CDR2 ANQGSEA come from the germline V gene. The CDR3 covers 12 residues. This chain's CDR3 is CSVEGQTYERYF. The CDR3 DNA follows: TGCAGCGTTGAGGGACAGACCTACGAGCGGTACTTC.

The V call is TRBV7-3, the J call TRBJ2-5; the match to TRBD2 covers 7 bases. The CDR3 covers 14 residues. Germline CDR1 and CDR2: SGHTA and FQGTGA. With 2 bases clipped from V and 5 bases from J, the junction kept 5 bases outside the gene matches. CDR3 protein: CASSLGSGAETQYF. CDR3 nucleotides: TGTGCCAGCAGCTTAGGGAGCGGGGCGGAGACCCAGTACTTC.

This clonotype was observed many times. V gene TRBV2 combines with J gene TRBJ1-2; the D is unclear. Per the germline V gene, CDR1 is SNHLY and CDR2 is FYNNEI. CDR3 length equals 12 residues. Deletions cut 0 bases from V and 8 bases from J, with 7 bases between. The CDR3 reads CASSEAKLGYTF. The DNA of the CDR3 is TGTGCCAGCAGTGAAGCTAAACTAGGCTACACCTTC.

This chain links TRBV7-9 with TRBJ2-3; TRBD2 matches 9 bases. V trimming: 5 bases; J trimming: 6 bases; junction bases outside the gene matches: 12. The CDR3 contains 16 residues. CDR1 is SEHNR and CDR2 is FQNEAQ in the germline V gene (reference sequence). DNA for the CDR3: TGTGCCAGCAGCCCCTACGGGAGCGGGGGGACGGATACGCAGTATTTT. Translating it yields CASSPYGSGGTDTQYF.

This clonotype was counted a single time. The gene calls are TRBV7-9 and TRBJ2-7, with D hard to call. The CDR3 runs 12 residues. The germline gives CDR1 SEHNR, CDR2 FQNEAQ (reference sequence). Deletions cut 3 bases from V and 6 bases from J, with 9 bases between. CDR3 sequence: CASSFRASEQYF. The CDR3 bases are TGTGCCAGCAGCTTCCGGGCCAGCGAGCAGTACTTC.

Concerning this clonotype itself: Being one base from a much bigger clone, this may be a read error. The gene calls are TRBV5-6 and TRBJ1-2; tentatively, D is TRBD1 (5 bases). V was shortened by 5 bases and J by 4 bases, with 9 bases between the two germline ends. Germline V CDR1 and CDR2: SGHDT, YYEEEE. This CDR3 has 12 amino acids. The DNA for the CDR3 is TGTGCCAGCAGAGCAGGGTCCTATGGCTACACCTTC. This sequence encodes CASRAGSYGYTF.

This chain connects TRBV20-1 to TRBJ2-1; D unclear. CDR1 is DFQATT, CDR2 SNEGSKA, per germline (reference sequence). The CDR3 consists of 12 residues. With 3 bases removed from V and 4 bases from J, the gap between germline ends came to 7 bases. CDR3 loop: CSASGLYNEQFF. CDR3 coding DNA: TGCAGTGCTAGTGGTTTATACAATGAGCAGTTCTTC.

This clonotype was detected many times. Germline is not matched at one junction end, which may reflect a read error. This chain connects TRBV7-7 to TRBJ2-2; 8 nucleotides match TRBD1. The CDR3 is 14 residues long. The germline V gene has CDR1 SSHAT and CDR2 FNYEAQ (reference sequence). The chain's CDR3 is CASSLRQGTGELFF. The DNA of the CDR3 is TGTGCTAGCAGCTTACGACAGGGGACCGGGGAGCTGTTTTTT.

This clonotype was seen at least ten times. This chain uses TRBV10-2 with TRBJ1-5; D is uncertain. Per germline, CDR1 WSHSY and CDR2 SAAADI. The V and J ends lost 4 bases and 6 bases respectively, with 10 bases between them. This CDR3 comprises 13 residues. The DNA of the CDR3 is TGCGCCAGCAGTGCACGATATGGTCAGCCCCAGCATTTT. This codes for CASSARYGQPQHF.

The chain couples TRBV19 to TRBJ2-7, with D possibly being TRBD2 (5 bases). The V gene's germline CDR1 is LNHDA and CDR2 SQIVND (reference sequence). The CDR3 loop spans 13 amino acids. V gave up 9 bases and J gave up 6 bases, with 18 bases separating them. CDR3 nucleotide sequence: TGTGCCAGCAAACGGGATCCCCTAAGCGAGCAGTACTTC. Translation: CASKRDPLSEQYF.

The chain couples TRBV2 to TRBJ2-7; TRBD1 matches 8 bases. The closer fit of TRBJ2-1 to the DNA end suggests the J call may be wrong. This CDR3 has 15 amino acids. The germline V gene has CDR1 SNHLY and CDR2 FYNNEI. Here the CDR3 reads CASSEWSGGWNEQFF. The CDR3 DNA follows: TGTGCCAGCAGTGAATGGTCAGGGGGCTGGAATGAGCAGTTCTTC.

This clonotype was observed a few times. The CDR3 is CASLVQGTGELFF. CDR3 DNA sequence: TGTGCCAGCCTAGTGCAGGGGACCGGGGAGCTGTTTTTT. This chain uses TRBV6-5 with TRBJ2-2; a weak D match, TRBD1 (6 bases). V was trimmed by 8 bases and J by 5 bases, leaving 12 bases between them. CDR1 MNHEY and CDR2 SVGAGI come from the germline V gene. The CDR3 has 13 residues.

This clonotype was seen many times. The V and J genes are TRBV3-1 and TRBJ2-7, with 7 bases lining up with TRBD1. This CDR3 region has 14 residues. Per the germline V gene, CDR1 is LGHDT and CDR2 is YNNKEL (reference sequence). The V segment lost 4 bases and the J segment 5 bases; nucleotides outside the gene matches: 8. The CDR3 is CASSRGGRSDEQYF. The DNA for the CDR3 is TGTGCCAGCAGCCGAGGGGGCCGGTCGGACGAGCAGTACTTC.

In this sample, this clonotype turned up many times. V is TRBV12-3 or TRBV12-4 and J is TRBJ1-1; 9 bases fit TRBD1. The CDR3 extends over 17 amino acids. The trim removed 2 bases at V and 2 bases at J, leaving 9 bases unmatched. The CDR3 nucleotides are TGTGCCAGCAGTTTAACCCCCGGGACAGGGATAAACACTGAAGCTTTCTTT. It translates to CASSLTPGTGINTEAFF.

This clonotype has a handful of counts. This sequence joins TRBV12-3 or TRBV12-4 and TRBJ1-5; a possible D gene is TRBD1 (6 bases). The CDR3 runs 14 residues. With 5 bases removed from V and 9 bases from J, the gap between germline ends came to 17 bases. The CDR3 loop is CASSESGGLSPQHF. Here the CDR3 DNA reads TGTGCCAGCAGTGAATCTGGGGGCCTTTCGCCCCAGCATTTT.

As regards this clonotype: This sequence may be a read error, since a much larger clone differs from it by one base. CDR3 nucleotides: TGTGCCAACCTTAGGACAGAGTCCTACGAGCAGTACTTC. It translates to CANLRTESYEQYF. The chain carries TRBV19 and TRBJ2-7, with D maybe TRBD1 (6 bases). Germline CDR1 LNHDA, CDR2 SQIVND (reference sequence). V lost 10 bases, J lost 1 base, and 14 bases lay in between. The CDR3 covers 13 residues.

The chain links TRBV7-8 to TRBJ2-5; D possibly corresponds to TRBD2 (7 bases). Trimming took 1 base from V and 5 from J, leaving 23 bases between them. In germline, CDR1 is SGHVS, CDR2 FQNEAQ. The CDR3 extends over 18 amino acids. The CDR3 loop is CASSLVAGKGGASETQYF. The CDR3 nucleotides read TGTGCCAGCAGCTTAGTCGCTGGAAAGGGGGGGGCTTCGGAGACCCAGTACTTC. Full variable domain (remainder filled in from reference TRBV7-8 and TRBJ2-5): GAGVSQSPRYKVAKRGQDVALRCDPISGHVSLFWYQQALGQGPEFLTYFQNEAQLDKSGLPSDRFFAERPEGSVSTLKIQRTQQEDSAVYLCASSLVAGKGGASETQYFGPGTRLLVL.

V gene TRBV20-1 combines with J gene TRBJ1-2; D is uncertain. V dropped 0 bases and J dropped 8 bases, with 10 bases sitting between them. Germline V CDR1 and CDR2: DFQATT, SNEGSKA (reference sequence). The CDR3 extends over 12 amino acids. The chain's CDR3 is CSARDPSGGYTF. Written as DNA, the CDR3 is TGCAGTGCTAGAGACCCTAGCGGAGGCTACACCTTC.

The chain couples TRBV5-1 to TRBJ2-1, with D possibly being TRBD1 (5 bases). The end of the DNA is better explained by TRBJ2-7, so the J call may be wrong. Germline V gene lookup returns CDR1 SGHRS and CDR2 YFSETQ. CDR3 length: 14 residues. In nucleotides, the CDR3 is TGCGCCAGCATGGGGCACGGAGTCTACAATGAGCAGTACTTC. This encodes CASMGHGVYNEQYF.

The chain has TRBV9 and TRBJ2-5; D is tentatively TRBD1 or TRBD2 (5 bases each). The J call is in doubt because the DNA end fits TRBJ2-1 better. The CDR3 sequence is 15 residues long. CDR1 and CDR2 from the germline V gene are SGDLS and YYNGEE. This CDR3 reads CASSVATGGGDEQFF. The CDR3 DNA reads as TGTGCCAGCAGCGTAGCTACAGGAGGAGGCGATGAGCAGTTCTTC.

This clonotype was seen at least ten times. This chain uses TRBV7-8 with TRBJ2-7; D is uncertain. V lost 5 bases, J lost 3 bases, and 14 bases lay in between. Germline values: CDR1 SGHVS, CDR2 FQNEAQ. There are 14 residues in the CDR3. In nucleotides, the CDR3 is TGTGCCAGCAGCATAAAGCACCGAATCTACGAGCAGTACTTC. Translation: CASSIKHRIYEQYF.

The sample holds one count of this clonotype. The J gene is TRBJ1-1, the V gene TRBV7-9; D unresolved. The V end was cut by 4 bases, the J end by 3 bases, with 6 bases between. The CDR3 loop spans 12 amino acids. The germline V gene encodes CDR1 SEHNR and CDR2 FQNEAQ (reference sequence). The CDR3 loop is CASSSTDTEAFF. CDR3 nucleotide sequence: TGTGCCAGCAGCTCGACGGACACTGAAGCTTTCTTT.

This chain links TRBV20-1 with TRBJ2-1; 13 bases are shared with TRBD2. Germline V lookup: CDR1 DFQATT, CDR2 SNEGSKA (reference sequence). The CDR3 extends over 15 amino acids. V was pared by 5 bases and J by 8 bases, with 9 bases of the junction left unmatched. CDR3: CSAPDGTSGIHEQFF. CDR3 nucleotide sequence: TGCAGTGCTCCTGACGGGACTAGCGGGATACATGAGCAGTTCTTC.

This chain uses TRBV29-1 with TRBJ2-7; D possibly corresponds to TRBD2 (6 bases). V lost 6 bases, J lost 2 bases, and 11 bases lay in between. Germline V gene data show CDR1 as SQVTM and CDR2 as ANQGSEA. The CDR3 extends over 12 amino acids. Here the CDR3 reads CSVAGNPYEQYF. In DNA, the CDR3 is TGCAGCGTGGCGGGGAACCCCTACGAGCAGTACTTC.